This T cell receptor beta chain was sequenced for a study of cytomegalovirus exposure and HLA in healthy donors (dated by TCRdb to about 2017). Context from the whole study: According to a later analysis, one platform produced both the approximately 110 validation repertoires and the 550 to 800 repertoires of the first cohort. The aim of the study was to test whether cataloging public T cell receptors could identify signatures of past pathogen exposure. Besides the first cohort of 666 subjects, a separate validation cohort made up of around 120 different subjects was used. The study combined high-throughput TCR immunosequencing, statistical association of individual TCRs with disease status, and machine learning to predict cytomegalovirus infection status. Broader findings and caveats from the paper: Subsequent analysis determined that TCRs grouped into clusters in the first cohort also showed a tendency toward co-occurrence across the 90 to 150 validation repertoires, and 94% of cluster scores exceeded 0. A later analysis had no HLA typing for the validation cohort, so co-occurrence there was scored across all 120 repertoires. According to the authors, the approach could potentially be generalized to other disease states and immunological phenotypes. A few of the identified cytomegalovirus-associated TCR beta chains were confirmed in vitro to be specific for cytomegalovirus antigens. In the study, some 160 TCR beta chains were listed as associated with cytomegalovirus. The classifier was reported to diagnose cytomegalovirus status with high specificity and sensitivity in both the original and validation cohorts. Most TCR sequences were observed very rarely across donors, whereas some public TCRs were present in many individuals.

Library method: the immunoSEQ multiplex PCR assay. Per the original workflow: A statistical classification framework was built for diagnosing cytomegalovirus status from the catalog of TCR beta chain sequences. TCRdb took this table from immuneACCESS and kept in-frame rearrangements with V and J called. Such tables lack part of the clones; where checked against another copy, unresolved V genes explain under half of the gap, and the rest is unexplained. The DNA was the basis for D and trimming; V, J and clone size are from that table. Present in this sample are roughly 60,000 clones, roughly 90% of which were seen just once. Over 2% of the sample is taken by the ten largest. V is clipped by 4 bases and J by 3 bases, and the sequence between their germline boundaries is 17 bases long. CDR1 and CDR2 are read off the germline V gene (reference sequence) as LNHDA and SQIVND. From cysteine to phenylalanine, the CDR3 is 16 amino acids long. The DNA shown is the 48-base CDR3, in frame from base 1.

On this clone: This clone's antigen is unknown. Base-call qualities are not available, and no considerably larger clone is one nucleotide away.

The donors belonged to the validation cohort of over a hundred subjects, which was separate from the 666-subject first cohort. The sample was PBMCs. The chain couples TRBV19 to TRBJ2-3, and possibly TRBD1, on 5 matching bases. This TCR was recovered from a woman aged 25 to 39 in good health and CMV-seronegative. The DNA reads as follows: TGTGCCAGTAGTAGACGCCCACAGGTGACGACAGATACGCAGTATTTT. The encoded protein is CASSRRPQVTTDTQYF.